This T cell receptor beta chain was sequenced during a study of blood T cell repertoires in COVID-19. Across the study: The United States, Italy and Spain provided the acute and convalescent COVID-19 samples.

V gave up 4 bases and J gave up 4 bases; unmatched junction bases: 5. CDR3 length: 15 amino acids. Per germline, CDR1 MRHNA and CDR2 SNTAGT. Patients of the Seattle cohort, enrolled during active infection, were followed longitudinally. Authors' methods: Using reference gene primer amplification, nucleated cell counts were estimated. Libraries were prepared by immunoSEQ multiplex PCR; TCRdb keeps only in-frame clonotypes and omits some of them. That table gives V, J and clone size, and the DNA gave D and trimming. The sample shows approximately 200,000 clones, about four fifths of them seen only once.

The chain couples TRBV6-4 to TRBJ2-1; 9 bases line up with TRBD2. The sample taken for sequencing was peripheral blood. The clonotype was recovered from a woman aged 40 to 49 with COVID-19, enrolled during active disease. The chain's CDR3 is CASSVGLAGYNEQFF. As DNA, the CDR3 is TGTGCCAGCAGTGTAGGGCTAGCGGGGTACAATGAGCAGTTCTTC.